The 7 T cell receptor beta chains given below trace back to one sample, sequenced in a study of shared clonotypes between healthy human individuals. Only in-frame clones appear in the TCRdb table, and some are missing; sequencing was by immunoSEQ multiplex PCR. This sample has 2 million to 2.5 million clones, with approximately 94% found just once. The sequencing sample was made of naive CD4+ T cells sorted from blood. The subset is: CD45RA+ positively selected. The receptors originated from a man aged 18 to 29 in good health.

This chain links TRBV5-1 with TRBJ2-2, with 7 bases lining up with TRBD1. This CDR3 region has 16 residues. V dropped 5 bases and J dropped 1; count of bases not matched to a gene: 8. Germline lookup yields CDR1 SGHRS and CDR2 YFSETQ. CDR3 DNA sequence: TGCGCCAGCAGTCCGGGGACAGATGGGAACACCGGGGAGCTGTTTTTT. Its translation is CASSPGTDGNTGELFF. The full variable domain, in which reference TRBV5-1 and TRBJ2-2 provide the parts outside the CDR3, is KAGVTQTPRYLIKTRGQQVTLSCSPISGHRSVSWYQQTPGQGLQFLFEYFSETQRNKGNFPGRFSGRQFSNSRSEMNVSTLELGDSALYLCASSPGTDGNTGELFFGEGSRLTVL.

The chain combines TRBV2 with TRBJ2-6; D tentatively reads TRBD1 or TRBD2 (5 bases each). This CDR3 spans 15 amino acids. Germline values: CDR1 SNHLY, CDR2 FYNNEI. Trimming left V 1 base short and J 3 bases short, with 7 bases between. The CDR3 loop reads CASSEGGVGANVLTF. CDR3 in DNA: TGTGCCAGCAGTGAAGGAGGGGTTGGGGCCAACGTCCTGACTTTC.

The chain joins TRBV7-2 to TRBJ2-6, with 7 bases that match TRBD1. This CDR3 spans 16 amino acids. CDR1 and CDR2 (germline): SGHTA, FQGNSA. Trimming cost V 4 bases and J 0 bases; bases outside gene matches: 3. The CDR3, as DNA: TGTGCCAGCAGCTGGACAGGTAGCTCTGGGGCCAACGTCCTGACTTTC. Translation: CASSWTGSSGANVLTF.

The CDR3, as DNA: TGTGCCAGTAGTATGATACAGGGGGCAAAGTACAATGAGCAGTTCTTC. The encoded protein is CASSMIQGAKYNEQFF. This chain uses TRBV19 with TRBJ2-1, with 9 bases identical to TRBD1. This CDR3 has 16 residues. J was trimmed by 4 bases and V by 3 bases; bases with no gene match: 7. Germline values: CDR1 LNHDA, CDR2 SQIVND (reference sequence).

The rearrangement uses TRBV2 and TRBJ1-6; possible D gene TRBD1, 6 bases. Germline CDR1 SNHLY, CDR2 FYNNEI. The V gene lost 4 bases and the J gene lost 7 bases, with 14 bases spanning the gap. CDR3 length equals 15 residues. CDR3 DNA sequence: TGTGCCAGCAGTGGTAGGGGGTTGTGGAATTCACCCCTCCACTTT. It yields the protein CASSGRGLWNSPLHF.

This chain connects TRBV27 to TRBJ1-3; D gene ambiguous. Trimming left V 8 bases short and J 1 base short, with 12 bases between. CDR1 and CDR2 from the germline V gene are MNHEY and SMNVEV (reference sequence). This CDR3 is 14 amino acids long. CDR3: CASQKWGSGNTIYF. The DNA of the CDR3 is TGTGCCAGCCAAAAATGGGGTTCTGGAAACACCATATATTTT.

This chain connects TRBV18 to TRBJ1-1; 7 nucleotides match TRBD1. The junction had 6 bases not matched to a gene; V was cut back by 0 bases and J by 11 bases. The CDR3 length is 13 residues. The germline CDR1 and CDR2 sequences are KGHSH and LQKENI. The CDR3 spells CASSPPFTGAAFF. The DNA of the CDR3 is TGTGCCAGCTCACCACCGTTTACAGGGGCGGCTTTCTTT.